This T cell receptor beta chain was documented in a study of control samples from healthy donors and cancer patients. The assay was immunoSEQ multiplex PCR, and TCRdb's table has in-frame clones only and misses some. The table has about 130,000 clones, over 90% seen once. The sequence derives from a man in his 60s with colorectal cancer. The sequencing sample was made of PBMCs.

The CDR3 sequence: CASVVGQRWMEAFF. The CDR3 region has the DNA TGCGCCAGCGTAGTCGGGCAACGGTGGATGGAAGCTTTCTTT. The chain links TRBV5-1 to TRBJ1-1, with D unresolved. With 7 bases removed from V and 8 bases from J, the gap between germline ends came to 21 bases. Germline values: CDR1 SGHRS, CDR2 YFSETQ. The CDR3 runs to 14 residues.